This T cell receptor beta chain was profiled in a study of blood T cell repertoires in COVID-19. Overall study: The cDNA or gDNA used as material had been derived from T cells, B-cell-depleted T cells, or PBMCs.

Method: immunoSEQ multiplex PCR; TCRdb's copy keeps in-frame clones and lacks some. This sample has 120,000 to 150,000 clones, with about 85% found just once. This CDR3 has 15 amino acids. V dropped 8 bases and J dropped 0 bases, with 14 bases sitting between them. The germline V gene encodes CDR1 MNHEY and CDR2 SVGAGI. This TCR derives from a woman in her 40s who had recovered from COVID-19. J is TRBJ1-3 and V is TRBV6-5, with D tentatively TRBD1 (5 bases). Material for sequencing was PBMCs or T cells enriched from blood (not recorded which). The CDR3 DNA reads as TGTGCCAGCCTTCCCTCAGGGTACTCTGGAAACACCATATATTTT. Its translation is CASLPSGYSGNTIYF.